This TCR beta chain was sequenced for a study of blood T cell repertoires in COVID-19. Per the germline V gene, CDR1 is SNHLY and CDR2 is FYNNEI. V was pared by 6 bases and J by 3 bases, with 3 bases of the junction left unmatched. The CDR3 runs 13 residues. Produced via immunoSEQ multiplex PCR; TCRdb's table is partial and in-frame only. The table has under 300,000 clones, around 87% seen once; the top ten hold just over 7%. The rearrangement uses TRBV2 and TRBJ2-3, with 7 bases aligning to TRBD2. What was sequenced was peripheral blood. This clonotype was sampled from a man in his sixties who had recovered from COVID-19. CDR3 coding DNA: TGTGCCAGCAGAGCGGGGATAACAGATACGCAGTATTTT. Protein product: CASRAGITDTQYF. The entire variable domain, with the rest obtained from reference TRBV2 and TRBJ2-3, is as follows: EPEVTQTPSHQVTQMGQEVILRCVPISNHLYFYWYRQILGQKVEFLVSFYNNEISEKSEIFDDQFSVERPDGSNFTLKIRSTKLEDSAMYFCASRAGITDTQYFGPGTRLTVL.